The rows below give T cell receptor beta chains drawn from one sample of a study of blood T cell repertoires in COVID-19. Here immunoSEQ multiplex PCR was the method, and the copy in TCRdb shows in-frame clones only, minus some. The sample holds around 200,000 clones, 83% seen once. The specimen sequenced was peripheral blood. These receptors originate from a man aged 35-49 years with active or convalescent COVID-19. CDR3s include the opening cysteine and the closing phenylalanine or tryptophan. A D gene is named only where the DNA matches it firmly. Size is omitted from some rows. Given values are once, few, many or a class for expanded clones.

clone size | J gene | D gene | V gene | CDR3 DNA | CDR3 protein
NA | TRBJ2-5 | NA | TRBV7-9 | TGTGCCAGCAGCCCCTACGGCTACAGACAAGAGACCCAGTACTTC | CASSPYGYRQETQYF
NA | TRBJ2-3 | TRBD2 | TRBV19 | TGTGCCAGTAGAAAACAAACAGCGGGGGAAACAGATACGCAGTATTTT | CASRKQTAGETDTQYF
once | TRBJ1-6 | NA | TRBV6-5 | TGTGCCAGCACTCCCTCTACGGTAAATTCACCCCTCCACTTT | CASTPSTVNSPLHF
NA | TRBJ2-7 | TRBD1 | TRBV6-2/TRBV6-3 | TGTGCCAGCAGCAACGGCCGGGACAGGTTCGACGAGCAGTACTTC | CASSNGRDRFDEQYF
NA | TRBJ1-6 | NA | TRBV19 | TGTGCCAGTAGGCCAACGATCCAGGGGTCACCCCTCCACTTT | CASRPTIQGSPLHF
NA | TRBJ2-7 | NA | TRBV2 | TGTGCCAGCAGTCCCCAGGGGAAGAGGGACGAGCAGTACTTC | CASSPQGKRDEQYF
NA | TRBJ2-7 | TRBD1 | TRBV3-1/TRBV3-2 | TGTGCCAGCAGCCCGGGACAAGGGGGCCGGGAGCAGTACTTC | CASSPGQGGREQYF
NA | TRBJ1-1 | NA | TRBV23-1 | TGCGCCAGCAGTCAATTGGCAGGGGCCTTTACAAACACTGAAGCTTTCTTT | CASSQLAGAFTNTEAFF
NA | TRBJ1-1 | NA | TRBV7-9 | TGTGCCAGCAGCTTAGCGCCTGGGGCGGCTGAAGCTTTCTTT | CASSLAPGAAEAFF
few | TRBJ1-6 | TRBD1 | TRBV19 | TGTGCCAGTAGTATCACGGGACAGAAGAATTCACCCCTCCACTTT | CASSITGQKNSPLHF
once | TRBJ2-1 | TRBD1 | TRBV19 | TGTGCCAGTAGTCAACAATACCGGGACAGGGGGCACAATGAGCAGTTCTTC | CASSQQYRDRGHNEQFF
NA | TRBJ1-5 | TRBD1 | TRBV10-3 | TGTGCCATCAGTCTTGACAGGGTAGGTCAGCCCCAGCATTTT | CAISLDRVGQPQHF
NA | TRBJ1-2 | TRBD1 | TRBV7-2 | TGTGCCAGCAGCTTAGAAGGGACAGGGGCTAACTATGGCTACACCTTC | CASSLEGTGANYGYTF
NA | TRBJ1-3 | NA | TRBV3-1/TRBV3-2 | TGTGCCAGCAGCCAACAAGGAAACACCATATATTTT | CASSQQGNTIYF
NA | TRBJ1-5 | NA | TRBV4-2 | TGTGCCAGCAGCCAAGGATCGGGTTGGCGGGGAGTGTTATCCCAGCATTTT | CASSQGSGWRGVLSQHF
NA | TRBJ2-7 | NA | TRBV7-8 | TGTGCCAGCAGCTTAGGTACGGGTTACGAGCAGTACTTC | CASSLGTGYEQYF
NA | TRBJ2-3 | TRBD2 | TRBV7-9 | TGTGCCAGCAGCTATCGTAGCGGGGGGGCGGTAGATACGCAGTATTTT | CASSYRSGGAVDTQYF
NA | TRBJ2-1 | TRBD1 | TRBV7-6 | TGTGCCAGCAGCGACAGGGCCCAGGAGCAGTTCTTC | CASSDRAQEQFF
NA | TRBJ2-1 | TRBD2 | TRBV19 | TGTGCCAGTAGCCTCTCTAGCGGGGCTCGCTCCTACAATGAGCAGTTCTTC | CASSLSSGARSYNEQFF
few | TRBJ1-1 | NA | TRBV2 | TGTGCCAGCAGTACACAGATGAACACTGAAGCTTTCTTT | CASSTQMNTEAFF
few | TRBJ1-2 | NA | TRBV6-1 | TGTGCCAGCAGTGAAGGAAGGGTGGAGGTTGGCTACACCTTC | CASSEGRVEVGYTF
NA | TRBJ2-3 | TRBD2 | TRBV7-9 | TGTGCCAGCAGCTTAGACATAGCGGGAACAGATACGCAGTATTTT | CASSLDIAGTDTQYF
NA | TRBJ1-1 | NA | TRBV19 | TGTGCCAGTAGTCCCCTCGACACTGAAGCTTTCTTT | CASSPLDTEAFF
NA | TRBJ1-5 | NA | TRBV2 | TGTGCCAGCAGTGAAGGCAGGTACGGCAATCAGCCCCAGCATTTT | CASSEGRYGNQPQHF
NA | TRBJ1-2 | NA | TRBV11-3 | TGTGCCAGCAGCTCAGGGTCCCGTGAGCATGGCTACACCTTC | CASSSGSREHGYTF
NA | TRBJ2-4 | TRBD2 | TRBV19 | TGTGCCAGTAGTATAGTTTCGGAATCGTTGGCGGGAGGGACCAAAAACATTCAGTACTTC | CASSIVSESLAGGTKNIQYF
NA | TRBJ1-1 | TRBD1 | TRBV3-1/TRBV3-2 | TGTGCCAGCAGCATTACAGGGGGACGCAGCACTGAAGCTTTCTTT | CASSITGGRSTEAFF
NA | TRBJ2-3 | TRBD2 | TRBV19 | TGTGCCAGTAGTCGGACTAGTGCAGATACGCAGTATTTT | CASSRTSADTQYF
NA | TRBJ2-1 | TRBD1 | TRBV18 | TGTGCCAGCTCACCACTCCGGGACAGAACCTACAATGAGCAGTTCTTC | CASSPLRDRTYNEQFF
NA | TRBJ1-4 | NA | TRBV5-1 | TGCGCCAGCAGCATGGTTGGGCAGGGTAATGAAAAACTGTTTTTT | CASSMVGQGNEKLFF
NA | TRBJ2-3 | TRBD2 | TRBV24-1 | TGTGCCACCAGTGATTTAGGAGCGGGGGGCACAGATACGCAGTATTTT | CATSDLGAGGTDTQYF
once | TRBJ1-1 | NA | TRBV7-8 | TGTGCCAGCAGCTTAGGGGCGGGGACTGAAGCTTTCTTT | CASSLGAGTEAFF
NA | TRBJ1-1 | TRBD1 | TRBV18 | TGTGCCAGCTCACCTACGGGACAGCATGAAGCTTTCTTT | CASSPTGQHEAFF
NA | TRBJ1-2 | TRBD1 | TRBV5-1 | TGCGCCAGCAGCGCAGACGCCGGGACAGCCAACTATGGCTACACCTTC | CASSADAGTANYGYTF
NA | TRBJ2-7 | TRBD1 | TRBV7-3 | TGTGCCAGCAGCTTAAAGGGTGGGACAGGGGCTCACTACGAGCAGTACTTC | CASSLKGGTGAHYEQYF
NA | TRBJ1-5 | NA | TRBV30 | TGTGCCTGGAATCGGGGTGATCAGCCCCAGCATTTT | CAWNRGDQPQHF
NA | TRBJ1-5 | TRBD1 | TRBV30 | TGTGCCTGGAGTTTAAGGGGACAGAATCAGCCCCAGCATTTT | CAWSLRGQNQPQHF
NA | TRBJ1-4 | NA | TRBV28 | TGTGCCAGCAGCTCTGCCCCCTGGCAGGCTAATGAAAAACTGTTTTTT | CASSSAPWQANEKLFF
NA | TRBJ1-6 | NA | TRBV27 | TGTGCCAGCAGTTTAGGGCAGCTGAATTCACCCCTCCACTTT | CASSLGQLNSPLHF
NA | TRBJ1-4 | TRBD1 | TRBV9 | TGTGCCAGCAGCGTAGAGGATTGGGGGACAGGGGTTGAAAAACTGTTTTTT | CASSVEDWGTGVEKLFF
few | TRBJ2-7 | TRBD2 | TRBV2 | TGTGCCAGCAGTGATTGGAGCGGGAGTCCCAACGAGCAGTACTTC | CASSDWSGSPNEQYF